This entry lists 21 T cell receptor beta chains sequenced from one sample in a study of follicular helper T cells after annual influenza vaccination. Time point specified: 2015-2016 season, pre-vaccination. Clones were read by immunoSEQ multiplex PCR, and TCRdb kept only the in-frame ones, dropping some. Among about 5,600 clones listed, about 82% were seen once. Sample: CXCR5- memory CD4+ T cells sorted from blood, taken on the day of influenza vaccination. These receptors were collected from an adult who received the influenza vaccine.

J is TRBJ2-7 and V is TRBV29-1, with a possible D match to TRBD2 (5 bases). This CDR3 has 12 residues. The germline V and J ends were trimmed by 4 bases and 5 bases, with 12 bases remaining between them. Germline CDR1 and CDR2: SQVTM and ANQGSEA. For the CDR3, the DNA is TGCAGCGTTGCTCGGGGAACGGACGAGCAGTACTTC. Translated, it gives CSVARGTDEQYF.

In its sample, this clone was seen once. The rearrangement joins TRBV9 to TRBJ2-3; possibly TRBD2 for D (6 bases). The CDR3 totals 15 residues. Between the trimmed V and J ends, which lost 4 bases and 4 bases, there was a span of 16 bases. Germline V gene sequence: CDR1 SGDLS, CDR2 YYNGEE. Here the CDR3 DNA reads TGTGCCAGCAGCCGGGACCCTTGGGGGGCAGATACGCAGTATTTT. Translated, it gives CASSRDPWGADTQYF.

V usage is TRBV2 and J usage is TRBJ1-3; no definite D call. CDR1 and CDR2 (germline): SNHLY, FYNNEI. V was pared by 7 bases and J by 0 bases, with 10 bases between. This CDR3 has 14 residues. For the CDR3, the DNA is TGTGCCAGCACTCAGGATATCTCTGGAAACACCATATATTTT. Translating gives CASTQDISGNTIYF.

The chain links TRBV6-6 to TRBJ2-7; 10 positions agree with TRBD1. The CDR3 has 15 residues. J was trimmed by 0 bases and V by 4 bases; bases with no gene match: 3. Germline CDR1 reads MNHNY; CDR2 reads SVGAGI (reference sequence). Here the CDR3 reads CASSSGQGISYEQYF. DNA for the CDR3: TGTGCCAGCAGTTCGGGACAGGGGATCTCCTACGAGCAGTACTTC.

The rearrangement joins TRBV2 to TRBJ2-7; 8 nucleotides agree with TRBD2. Losses at the gene ends were 6 bases for V and 0 bases for J; bases not matched to a gene: 7. The CDR3 runs 15 residues. Germline CDR1 SNHLY, CDR2 FYNNEI. The CDR3 sequence is CASRILAVISYEQYF. CDR3 coding DNA: TGTGCCAGCAGGATACTAGCGGTAATCTCCTACGAGCAGTACTTC.

The V call is TRBV5-5, the J call TRBJ1-6; 9 bases fit TRBD1. This CDR3 region has 16 residues. J was trimmed by 7 bases and V by 5 bases; bases with no gene match: 10. Germline loops: CDR1 SGHKS, CDR2 YYEKEE (reference sequence). In nucleotides, the CDR3 is TGTGCCAGCAGTATCGGGGGGACAGGGAGGAATTCACCCCTCCACTTT. This encodes CASSIGGTGRNSPLHF. Variable domain in full (rest from reference TRBV5-5 and TRBJ1-6): DAGVTQSPTHLIKTRGQQVTLRCSPISGHKSVSWYQQVLGQGPQFIFQYYEKEERGRGNFPDRFSARQFPNYSSELNVNALLLGDSALYLCASSIGGTGRNSPLHFGNGTRLTVT.

The J gene is TRBJ2-4, the V gene TRBV12-5; D is undetermined. Germline values: CDR1 LGHNT, CDR2 FRNRAP. The CDR3 sequence is 15 residues long. Trimming stripped 0 bases from V and 6 bases from J, with 12 bases between. CDR3 DNA: TGTGCTAGTGGTTTGGTAGGAGACATCAGAAACATTCAGTACTTC. Its protein product is CASGLVGDIRNIQYF.

The V and J genes are TRBV30 and TRBJ2-7, with TRBD1 matching 8 bases. From germline, CDR1 is GTSNPN and CDR2 SVGIG (reference sequence). This CDR3 has 14 amino acids. V shed 2 bases, J shed 3 bases, and the junction held 6 bases outside the gene matches. The CDR3 region is CAWSLTGVIYEQYF. The CDR3 DNA reads TGTGCCTGGAGTCTGACAGGGGTCATCTACGAGCAGTACTTC.

In its sample, this clone was seen once. The rearrangement uses TRBV4-1 and TRBJ2-6; 7 bases are a match to TRBD1. V was clipped by 1 base and J by 1 base; unmatched bases: 10. The germline V gene encodes CDR1 MGHRA and CDR2 YSYEKL. This CDR3 comprises 19 residues. The CDR3 protein is CASSQGPGQQASGANVLTF. CDR3 nucleotides: TGCGCCAGCAGCCAAGGACCGGGACAGCAGGCTTCTGGGGCCAACGTCCTGACTTTC.

The V call is TRBV10-3, the J call TRBJ1-1; 8 bases line up with TRBD1. Germline V gene sequence: CDR1 ENHRY, CDR2 SYGVKD. The CDR3 loop spans 13 amino acids. After removal of 6 bases from V and 9 bases from J, the junction contained 9 bases not matched to a gene. The CDR3 nucleotides are TGTGCCATCAGGGCTCCTACAGGGGGGCAAGCTTTCTTT. Translated, it gives CAIRAPTGGQAFF.

The chain combines TRBV29-1 with TRBJ2-3; D is perhaps TRBD1 or TRBD2 (7 bases each). Deletions cut 3 bases from V and 3 bases from J, with 16 bases between. The CDR3 is 15 residues long. Germline V gives CDR1 SQVTM, CDR2 ANQGSEA. The CDR3 sequence is CSVDKRQGGTDTQYF. In DNA, the CDR3 is TGCAGCGTTGATAAACGGCAGGGGGGGACAGATACGCAGTATTTT.

The chain recombines TRBV18 with TRBJ1-6; D possibly corresponds to TRBD1 (6 bases). The V and J ends lost 3 bases and 9 bases respectively, with 15 bases between them. The CDR3 runs 15 residues. CDR1 is KGHSH and CDR2 is LQKENI in the germline V gene. Here the CDR3 DNA reads TGTGCCAGCTCACCCCAGGCAGGGGCAGGTTCACCCCTCCACTTT. As protein: CASSPQAGAGSPLHF. Based on the CDR3 plus reference TRBV18 and TRBJ1-6, the full variable domain is NAGVMQNPRHLVRRRGQEARLRCSPMKGHSHVYWYRQLPEEGLKFMVYLQKENIIDESGMPKERFSAEFPKEGPSILRIQQVVRGDSAAYFCASSPQAGAGSPLHFGNGTRLTVT.

The V gene is TRBV15, the J gene TRBJ2-7; a weak D match, TRBD2 (6 bases). This CDR3 has 13 amino acids. CDR1 and CDR2 (germline): LNHNV, YYDKDF (reference sequence). Trimming left V 3 bases short and J 2 bases short, with 8 bases between. For the CDR3, the DNA is TGTGCCACCAGCAGGCGGGATCCCTACGAGCAGTACTTC. Translation: CATSRRDPYEQYF.

This chain links TRBV11-2 with TRBJ1-5; D unresolved. This CDR3 contains 13 residues. Germline CDR1 reads SGHAT; CDR2 reads FQNNGV. V lost 5 bases to trimming and J lost 1 base, with 6 bases between them. The CDR3 here is CASSPGSNQPQHF. Written as DNA, the CDR3 is TGTGCCAGCAGCCCCGGGAGCAATCAGCCCCAGCATTTT.

The chain carries TRBV5-4 and TRBJ2-2; no reliable D call. The CDR3 has 14 residues. Germline V gives CDR1 SGHNT, CDR2 YYREEE (reference sequence). The ends were cut back, 0 bases at V and 1 base at J, with 4 bases in the middle. The CDR3 region is CASSLGQNTGELFF. CDR3 DNA sequence: TGTGCCAGCAGCTTGGGACAGAACACCGGGGAGCTGTTTTTT.

This rearrangement joins TRBV7-2 to TRBJ2-7; D is uncertain. The CDR3 totals 11 residues. Between the trimmed V and J ends, which lost 1 base and 5 bases, there was a span of 3 bases. Germline CDR1 and CDR2: SGHTA and FQGNSA. The CDR3 DNA follows: TGTGCCAGCAGCTTAGTTGACGAGCAGTACTTC. Its translation is CASSLVDEQYF.

This rearrangement joins TRBV6-5 to TRBJ2-2, with 12 bases lining up with TRBD2. The CDR3 contains 16 residues. Trimming removed 0 bases from V and 7 bases from J; junction bases left unmatched: 3. Per germline, CDR1 MNHEY and CDR2 SVGAGI. CDR3: CASSYSTSGGGGELFF. The CDR3 region has the DNA TGTGCCAGCAGTTACTCGACTAGCGGGGGCGGCGGGGAGCTGTTTTTT.

The V and J genes are TRBV7-8 and TRBJ2-7; D is perhaps TRBD1 (5 bases). The CDR3 sequence is 16 residues long. V was pared by 2 bases and J by 0 bases, with 14 bases between. The germline gives CDR1 SGHVS, CDR2 FQNEAQ. In DNA, the CDR3 is TGTGCCAGCAGCTTAAGGGGCAGGGAAACCTCCTACGAGCAGTACTTC. The encoded protein is CASSLRGRETSYEQYF.

V and J are TRBV25-1 and TRBJ1-3; TRBD1 might be the D (5 bases). Germline values: CDR1 MGHDK, CDR2 SYGVNS. V shed 3 bases and J shed 4 bases, with 10 bases lying between them. The length of the CDR3 is 14 residues. CDR3: CASSDPGRGNTIYF. CDR3 bases: TGTGCCAGCAGTGACCCGGGGCGAGGAAACACCATATATTTT.

The rearrangement joins TRBV28 to TRBJ2-5, with D perhaps matching TRBD2 (6 bases). CDR1 is MDHEN, CDR2 SYDVKM, per germline. The V end was cut by 5 bases, the J end by 4 bases, with 14 bases between. The CDR3 totals 14 residues. CDR3 nucleotide sequence: TGTGCCAGCAGTGTAGGAGGGAGTAGAGAGACCCAGTACTTC. Translation: CASSVGGSRETQYF.

This clone appeared once. V gene TRBV2 combines with J gene TRBJ2-3; 7 bases are a match to TRBD1. The V gene's germline CDR1 is SNHLY and CDR2 FYNNEI. The CDR3 is 13 amino acids. The V gene end was trimmed by 3 bases and the J gene end by 3 bases; junction bases not matched to a gene: 0. The CDR3 protein is CASSETGTDTQYF. CDR3 sequence (DNA): TGTGCCAGCAGTGAGACAGGGACAGATACGCAGTATTTT.